What follows are 8 T cell receptor beta chains derived from one specimen sequenced in a study of post-analysis software for immune sequencing data. Carried by the TCR beta cDNA libraries were unique molecular identifiers. TCRdb analysed the PCR reads with MiXCR anew, one entry per CDR3 protein. The table has hundreds of thousands of distinct CDR3 sequences, 25% to 30% seen once. These receptors have no identified antigens. Study conclusions and caveats: Patients carried roughly 5 TRBV segments more frequently than controls did, and TRBV5-6, TRBV5-1 and TRBV20-1 were among them.

Sequenced material: blood. The receptors were sampled from a girl aged 5-17 years with multiple sclerosis.

This clonotype was picked up a small number of times. The genes are TRBV20-1 and TRBJ2-3; 12 bases fit TRBD2. V shed 2 bases and J 6 bases; nucleotides not matched to a gene: 18. This CDR3 is built from 19 residues. The germline V gene has CDR1 DFQATT and CDR2 SNEGSKA (reference sequence). Here the CDR3 reads CSARSRGDGLAGPRDTQYF. The CDR3 nucleotides are TGCAGTGCTAGATCAAGGGGGGATGGACTAGCGGGACCCAGGGATACGCAGTATTTT.

This clonotype occurred a few times. This chain links TRBV20-1 with TRBJ2-1, with TRBD2 matching over 14 bases. J was trimmed by 7 bases and V by 6 bases; bases with no gene match: 14. The CDR3 sequence is 17 residues long. Germline CDR1 DFQATT, CDR2 SNEGSKA (reference sequence). In DNA, the CDR3 is TGCAGTGCGGCACGACTAGCGGGGGGGTTGTTGGAAAATGAGCAGTTCTTC. It codes for CSAARLAGGLLENEQFF.

The sample holds a few counts of this clonotype. V and J are TRBV2 and TRBJ2-3; 13 bases line up with TRBD2. The V and J ends lost 9 bases and 2 bases, in that order; junction bases with no gene match: 11. The CDR3 contains 17 residues. Per germline, CDR1 SNHLY and CDR2 FYNNEI. This CDR3 is CARSRLAGGLNTDTQYF. The CDR3 nucleotides read TGTGCCAGAAGTAGACTAGCGGGGGGCCTAAACACAGATACGCAGTATTTT.

The chain joins TRBV25-1 to TRBJ2-7; D unresolved. The ends were cut back, 7 bases at V and 6 bases at J, with 13 bases in the middle. The CDR3 covers 12 residues. Germline CDR1 reads MGHDK; CDR2 reads SYGVNS. The CDR3 sequence: CASTHVDGEQYF. The CDR3 nucleotides read TGTGCCAGCACCCACGTCGACGGCGAGCAGTACTTC.

This clonotype showed up just a few times. This chain uses TRBV2 with TRBJ2-1; 10 positions match TRBD2. The CDR3 contains 15 residues. Per germline, CDR1 SNHLY and CDR2 FYNNEI. V was pared by 6 bases and J by 3 bases, with 5 bases of the junction left unmatched. CDR3 coding DNA: TGTGCCAGCAGGAACCTAGCGGGGGACTACAATGAGCAGTTCTTC. It specifies CASRNLAGDYNEQFF.

About this clonotype: The germline gene is not matched at one end of the junction; a read error may be the cause. The chain uses TRBV12-5 and TRBJ2-3, with D unresolved. The CDR3 runs 17 residues. Germline V gives CDR1 LGHNT, CDR2 FRNRAP. Here the CDR3 reads CASDLTRTAASTDTQYF. CDR3 DNA sequence: TGTGCTAGTGATTTGACCCGGACGGCTGCTAGCACAGATACGCAGTATTTT.

In this sample, this clonotype turned up a few times. The V and J genes are TRBV7-9 and TRBJ2-5; 7 nucleotides match TRBD1. The trim removed 5 bases at V and 4 bases at J, leaving 13 bases unmatched. This CDR3 spans 16 amino acids. Germline V gives CDR1 SEHNR, CDR2 FQNEAQ (reference sequence). This CDR3 reads CASSPRRLGQTETQYF. The CDR3 DNA is TGTGCCAGCAGCCCCCGGCGTCTGGGACAGACAGAGACCCAGTACTTC.

This clonotype was detected only a few times. The chain carries TRBV29-1 and TRBJ2-3; D tentatively reads TRBD1 or TRBD2 (5 bases each). The CDR3 length is 17 residues. Trimming removed 5 bases at V and 3 bases at J, with 24 bases between. CDR1 is SQVTM and CDR2 is ANQGSEA in the germline V gene. In DNA form, the CDR3 reads TGCAGCGTTATGTATGGGGGTAATTCGCTACCGACAGATACGCAGTATTTT. Translating gives CSVMYGGNSLPTDTQYF.